One and the same sample provided the 26 T cell receptor beta chains below, sequenced in a study of T-cell memory formation after mild COVID-19. A single record per CDR3 protein comes from TCRdb applying MiXCR to the 5' RACE reads. The sample yields around 200,000 distinct CDR3 sequences, about 18% seen once. Specimen: PBMCs or a T cell subset sorted from them (not recorded which). These receptors originate from a man aged 18 to 35 who had mild COVID-19 (a few samples of this study predate the infection). Cell type and time point are not known.

The chain uses TRBV10-3 and TRBJ2-3, with 10 bases that match TRBD1. CDR3 length: 19 amino acids. CDR1 is ENHRY and CDR2 is SYGVKD in the germline V gene. V trimming: 2 bases; J trimming: 1 base; junction bases outside the gene matches: 12. DNA of the CDR3: TGTGCCATCAGTGAGCCCGGGACAGGGGAAAGCCCCCGCACAGATACGCAGTATTTT. Protein: CAISEPGTGESPRTDTQYF.

This clonotype turned up a few times. CDR3 sequence: CASSLASGTNTGELFF. CDR3 nucleotides: TGTGCCAGCAGCTTAGCGTCGGGTACGAACACCGGGGAGCTGTTTTTT. This chain links TRBV11-2 with TRBJ2-2; no firm D call. CDR1 SGHAT and CDR2 FQNNGV come from the germline V gene. CDR3 size: 16 residues. Trimming left V 1 base short and J 0 bases short, with 9 bases between.

The chain links TRBV5-1 to TRBJ2-3; TRBD2 might be the D (5 bases). The CDR3 length is 15 residues. The germline gives CDR1 SGHRS, CDR2 YFSETQ. V was trimmed by 0 bases and J by 1 base, leaving 9 bases between them. As DNA, the CDR3 is TGCGCCAGCAGCTTGGGCGGGTTTGGCACAGATACGCAGTATTTT. As protein: CASSLGGFGTDTQYF.

This clonotype was counted only a few times. The J gene is TRBJ1-2, the V gene TRBV20-1; the D is unclear. CDR1 is DFQATT, CDR2 SNEGSKA, per germline (reference sequence). Trimming removed 4 bases at V and 0 bases at J, with 9 bases between. This CDR3 contains 13 residues. The CDR3 loop is CSAILSANYGYTF. The CDR3, as DNA: TGCAGTGCTATTCTATCTGCTAACTATGGCTACACCTTC.

The genes are TRBV7-9 and TRBJ2-7; 8 nucleotides agree with TRBD1. The CDR3 totals 15 residues. J was trimmed by 5 bases and V by 5 bases; bases with no gene match: 11. The germline gives CDR1 SEHNR, CDR2 FQNEAQ (reference sequence). The CDR3 protein is CASSPQGPTGDEQYF. CDR3 sequence (DNA): TGTGCCAGCAGCCCACAAGGCCCGACAGGGGACGAGCAGTACTTC.

This clonotype was detected only a few times. The V call is TRBV28, the J call TRBJ2-5, with TRBD2 matching over 8 bases. CDR1 is MDHEN, CDR2 SYDVKM, per germline. Unmatched junction bases numbered 6, after V lost 4 bases and J lost 5 bases. The CDR3 is 14 residues long. The CDR3 sequence: CASSSKRGRETQYF. CDR3 in DNA: TGTGCCAGCAGTTCCAAGCGGGGGCGGGAGACCCAGTACTTC. Using reference TRBV28 and TRBJ2-5 for the parts outside the CDR3, the full variable domain is DVKVTQSSRYLVKRTGEKVFLECVQDMDHENMFWYRQDPGLGLRLIYFSYDVKMKEKGDIPEGYSVSREKKERFSLILESASTNQTSMYLCASSSKRGRETQYFGPGTRLLVL.

The rearrangement uses TRBV28 and TRBJ1-1, with 10 bases matching TRBD1. The CDR3 extends over 14 amino acids. Germline CDR1 MDHEN, CDR2 SYDVKM. The trim removed 8 bases at V and 7 bases at J, leaving 10 bases unmatched. The CDR3 region is CASHRDRGKVEAFF. CDR3 sequence (DNA): TGTGCCAGCCACCGGGACAGGGGTAAGGTTGAAGCTTTCTTT.

This clonotype was seen more than once but under ten times. The CDR3 protein is CSARDSVEHQHF. CDR3 nucleotide sequence: TGCAGTGCTAGAGATAGCGTGGAGCACCAGCATTTT. This chain connects TRBV20-1 to TRBJ1-5, with D hard to call. V lost 0 bases, J lost 12 bases, and 12 bases lay in between. Germline-derived CDR1 and CDR2 are DFQATT and SNEGSKA (reference sequence). This CDR3 comprises 12 residues.

This clonotype was seen repeatedly, ten times or more. The rearrangement links TRBV7-2 to TRBJ1-4, with D hard to call. The germline V gene encodes CDR1 SGHTA and CDR2 FQGNSA. The CDR3 runs 15 residues. The V and J ends lost 3 bases and 5 bases respectively, with 13 bases between them. CDR3 sequence (DNA): TGTGCCAGCAGCTTCATTGGAGGCGGGAATGAAAAACTGTTTTTT. It specifies CASSFIGGGNEKLFF.

The chain recombines TRBV20-1 with TRBJ1-4; the D gene is possibly TRBD1 (5 bases). Germline CDR1 reads DFQATT; CDR2 reads SNEGSKA (reference sequence). The CDR3 is made up of 12 amino acids. The ends were cut back, 4 bases at V and 8 bases at J, with 11 bases in the middle. The CDR3, as DNA: TGCAGTGCTATCCGCAGGGAAGAAAAACTGTTTTTT. It codes for CSAIRREEKLFF.

This clonotype was counted only a few times. As DNA, the CDR3 is TGTGCCAGCAGCTTCAGGGGTCCTTCGGGGCAGTATTTT. Protein sequence: CASSFRGPSGQYF. The genes are TRBV7-2 and TRBJ2-3; perhaps TRBD1 as D (6 bases). Germline-derived CDR1 and CDR2 are SGHTA and FQGNSA. This CDR3 has 13 residues. The V end lost 3 bases, the J end lost 11 bases, and 15 bases lay between the germline ends. Based on the CDR3 plus reference TRBV7-2 and TRBJ2-3, the full variable domain is GAGVSQSPSNKVTEKGKDVELRCDPISGHTALYWYRQSLGQGLEFLIYFQGNSAPDKSGLPSDRFSAERTGGSVSTLTIQRTQQEDSAVYLCASSFRGPSGQYFGPGTRLTVL.

The V and J genes are TRBV18 and TRBJ1-1; 7 nucleotides align to TRBD1. Germline V lookup: CDR1 KGHSH, CDR2 LQKENI. V gave up 1 base and J gave up 10 bases; unmatched junction bases: 9. CDR3 size: 14 residues. CDR3 nucleotides: TGTGCCAGCTCACCACGGGACAGAAGCGTTGCAGCTTTCTTT. Protein product: CASSPRDRSVAAFF. The entire variable domain, with the rest obtained from reference TRBV18 and TRBJ1-1, is as follows: NAGVMQNPRHLVRRRGQEARLRCSPMKGHSHVYWYRQLPEEGLKFMVYLQKENIIDESGMPKERFSAEFPKEGPSILRIQQVVRGDSAAYFCASSPRDRSVAAFFGQGTRLTVV.

This clonotype has more than one count but fewer than ten. V is TRBV5-6 and J is TRBJ1-4; no clear D gene. V was cut by 4 bases and J by 0 bases, with 7 bases left in between. Germline loops: CDR1 SGHDT, CDR2 YYEEEE. CDR3 length equals 14 residues. CDR3 nucleotide sequence: TGTGCCAGCAGCCGGAGGACAACTAATGAAAAACTGTTTTTT. Its translation: CASSRRTTNEKLFF.

This clonotype was recorded a few times. This chain links TRBV3-1 with TRBJ2-7; unclear D gene. The germline V gene encodes CDR1 LGHDT and CDR2 YNNKEL (reference sequence). The V and J ends lost 0 bases and 2 bases respectively, with 5 bases between them. CDR3 length: 13 residues. The CDR3 here is CASSQERPYEQYF. The DNA for the CDR3 is TGTGCCAGCAGCCAAGAACGGCCCTACGAGCAGTACTTC.

The table lists this clonotype with a few counts. The chain joins TRBV6-2 or TRBV6-3 to TRBJ2-1, with TRBD1 matching over 8 bases. This CDR3 is built from 13 residues. V dropped 5 bases and J dropped 9; count of bases not matched to a gene: 6. The germline gives CDR1 MNHEY, CDR2 SVGEGT. The CDR3 region is CASSSRDRGEQFF. The CDR3, as DNA: TGTGCCAGCAGTAGCCGCGACAGGGGTGAGCAGTTCTTC.

The V and J genes are TRBV3-1 and TRBJ2-7; 9 bases are shared with TRBD1. The CDR3 runs 16 residues. V was clipped by 1 base and J by 5 bases; unmatched bases: 9. Looked up from germline, CDR1 is LGHDT and CDR2 is YNNKEL (reference sequence). The CDR3 reads CASSQGRTGGANEQYF. CDR3 sequence (DNA): TGTGCCAGCAGCCAAGGGAGAACAGGGGGCGCGAACGAGCAGTACTTC.

This clonotype was seen only a few times. The chain links TRBV7-9 to TRBJ1-4; weak D call: TRBD1 (5 bases). V lost 5 bases to trimming and J lost 3 bases, with 13 bases between them. The CDR3 contains 15 residues. Germline-derived CDR1 and CDR2 are SEHNR and FQNEAQ (reference sequence). Here the CDR3 DNA reads TGTGCCAGCAGCCCGCAGGGTTACTCTAATGAAAAACTGTTTTTT. This sequence encodes CASSPQGYSNEKLFF. Together with reference TRBV7-9 and TRBJ1-4, the CDR3 gives the full variable domain: DTGVSQNPRHKITKRGQNVTFRCDPISEHNRLYWYRQTLGQGPEFLTYFQNEAQLEKSRLLSDRFSAERPKGSFSTLEIQRTEQGDSAMYLCASSPQGYSNEKLFFGSGTQLSVL.

The rearrangement uses TRBV20-1 and TRBJ1-1; a weak D match, TRBD1 (5 bases). Deletions cut 2 bases from V and 2 bases from J, with 15 bases between. The germline V gene encodes CDR1 DFQATT and CDR2 SNEGSKA (reference sequence). This CDR3 comprises 15 residues. The CDR3 DNA sequence: TGCAGTGCTAGACCCCCCCTGGGACCTAACACTGAAGCTTTCTTT. Its protein is CSARPPLGPNTEAFF.

The rearrangement joins TRBV6-5 to TRBJ2-1; 8 bases map to TRBD1. The V segment lost 7 bases and the J segment 4 bases; nucleotides outside the gene matches: 6. The CDR3 consists of 14 residues. Germline V gives CDR1 MNHEY, CDR2 SVGAGI. CDR3 coding DNA: TGTGCCAGCACGCGGACAGGGCAGTACAATGAGCAGTTCTTC. Translating gives CASTRTGQYNEQFF.

This clonotype was seen a few times. This sequence joins TRBV5-1 and TRBJ2-5; D may correspond to TRBD1 or TRBD2 (5 bases each). The germline CDR1 and CDR2 sequences are SGHRS and YFSETQ. V gave up 1 base and J gave up 10 bases, with 11 bases separating them. The CDR3 covers 12 residues. CDR3 in DNA: TGCGCCAGCAGCTTGTTCGGGGACGACCAGTACTTC. This codes for CASSLFGDDQYF. Together with reference TRBV5-1 and TRBJ2-5, the CDR3 gives the full variable domain: KAGVTQTPRYLIKTRGQQVTLSCSPISGHRSVSWYQQTPGQGLQFLFEYFSETQRNKGNFPGRFSGRQFSNSRSEMNVSTLELGDSALYLCASSLFGDDQYFGPGTRLLVL.

The table lists this clonotype with a few counts. The V gene is TRBV20-1, the J gene TRBJ2-1; D gene ambiguous. CDR1 and CDR2 from the germline V gene are DFQATT and SNEGSKA (reference sequence). Trimming stripped 5 bases from V and 6 bases from J, with 8 bases between. The CDR3 covers 11 residues. The CDR3 nucleotides are TGCAGTGCTGCGCGAGCCAATGAGCAGTTCTTC. This codes for CSAARANEQFF.

CDR3: CASSPPAGGSETQYF. The CDR3 DNA sequence: TGTGCCAGCTCACCACCGGCAGGGGGCTCAGAGACCCAGTACTTC. The V gene is TRBV18, the J gene TRBJ2-5; 8 bases are shared with TRBD1. Germline values: CDR1 KGHSH, CDR2 LQKENI. The CDR3 has 15 amino acids. V shed 0 bases and J 4 bases; nucleotides not matched to a gene: 4.

The chain combines TRBV7-6 with TRBJ1-3; D might be TRBD1 (6 bases). This CDR3 has 17 amino acids. The V end was cut by 4 bases, the J end by 0 bases, with 16 bases between. CDR1 SGHVS and CDR2 FNYEAQ come from the germline V gene. CDR3 in DNA: TGTGCCAGCAGCTACCTAGGGGGGGGCTACTCTGGAAACACCATATATTTT. Amino acids: CASSYLGGGYSGNTIYF.

The chain combines TRBV10-3 with TRBJ2-2, with 7 bases lining up with TRBD1. The CDR3 is made up of 16 amino acids. Germline-derived CDR1 and CDR2 are ENHRY and SYGVKD. The V and J ends lost 4 bases and 2 bases, in that order; junction bases with no gene match: 7. Here the CDR3 DNA reads TGTGCCATCAGTGCGAGACAGGGATTCAACACCGGGGAGCTGTTTTTT. It translates to CAISARQGFNTGELFF.

In this sample, this clonotype turned up a few times. V is TRBV20-1 and J is TRBJ2-1; 8 bases align to TRBD2. The CDR3 covers 17 residues. The germline V gene encodes CDR1 DFQATT and CDR2 SNEGSKA (reference sequence). The ends lost 1 base at V and 5 bases at J; junction bases unmatched: 13. CDR3 bases: TGCAGTGCTAGAGTCCGGAGGCTAGCGGGTGACCACAATGAGCAGTTCTTC. This translates into CSARVRRLAGDHNEQFF.

This chain uses TRBV20-1 with TRBJ1-2; 8 bases line up with TRBD1. The CDR3 spans 13 residues. Trimming at V came to 3 bases and at J to 6 bases, leaving 6 bases not matched to a gene. Looked up from germline, CDR1 is DFQATT and CDR2 is SNEGSKA (reference sequence). The CDR3 sequence: CSASHSTGDGYTF. The CDR3 DNA follows: TGCAGTGCTAGCCACTCGACAGGGGATGGCTACACCTTC.